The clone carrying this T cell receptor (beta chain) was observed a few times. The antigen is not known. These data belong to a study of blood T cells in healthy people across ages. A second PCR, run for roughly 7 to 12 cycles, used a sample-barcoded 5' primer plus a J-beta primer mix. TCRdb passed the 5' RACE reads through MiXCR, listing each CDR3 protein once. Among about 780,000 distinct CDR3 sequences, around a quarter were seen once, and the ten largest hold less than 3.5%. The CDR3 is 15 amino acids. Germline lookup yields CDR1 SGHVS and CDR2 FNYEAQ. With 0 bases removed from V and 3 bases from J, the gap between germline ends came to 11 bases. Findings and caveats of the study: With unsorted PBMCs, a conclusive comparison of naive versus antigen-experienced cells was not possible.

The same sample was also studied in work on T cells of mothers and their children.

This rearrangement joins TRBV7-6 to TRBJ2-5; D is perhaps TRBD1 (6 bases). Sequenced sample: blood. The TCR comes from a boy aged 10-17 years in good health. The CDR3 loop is CASSLAHRVEETQYF. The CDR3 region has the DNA TGTGCCAGCAGCTTAGCGCACAGGGTCGAAGAGACCCAGTACTTC. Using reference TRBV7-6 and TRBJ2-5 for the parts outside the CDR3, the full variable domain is GAGVSQSPRYKVTKRGQDVALRCDPISGHVSLYWYRQALGQGPEFLTYFNYEAQQDKSGLPNDRFSAERPEGSISTLTIQRTEQRDSAMYRCASSLAHRVEETQYFGPGTRLLVL.